The clone carrying this T cell receptor (beta chain) was counted between two and nine times. This sample stems from a study of Graves' ophthalmopathy and Graves' hyperthyroidism. Amplification of the TCR beta CDR3 regions used RNA transcripts (as template). Second-round multiplex PCR came after first-round RT-PCR with HTBI primers. Using its own MiXCR run on the multiplex PCR reads, TCRdb lists one record per CDR3 protein. The sample shows 650,000 to 900,000 distinct CDR3 sequences, 40% of them seen only once. Germline CDR1 MGHRA, CDR2 YSYEKL. The V gene lost 4 bases and the J gene lost 3 bases, with 10 bases spanning the gap. This CDR3 contains 13 residues.

Material for sequencing was peripheral blood. This clonotype originated in an adult man with Graves' ophthalmopathy. The chain carries TRBV4-1 and TRBJ2-7; a weak D match, TRBD2 (5 bases). DNA for the CDR3: TGCGCCAGCAGCCCGCGGGCTGGCTACGAGCAGTACTTC. Translating it yields CASSPRAGYEQYF.